This T cell receptor (beta chain) originates from a study of shared clonotypes between healthy human individuals. At least ten counts were recorded for this clone. Germline V gene data show CDR1 as SGHRS and CDR2 as YFSETQ. The junction had 5 bases not matched to a gene; V was cut back by 0 bases and J by 6 bases. The CDR3 loop spans 15 amino acids. The repertoire was sequenced with immunoSEQ multiplex PCR; TCRdb's copy has only in-frame clones and lacks some. The sample holds around 700,000 clones, around three quarters seen once. The sample was memory CD4+ T cells sorted from blood. Regarding subset: CD45RA-negative fraction. The clonotype was recovered from a woman between 25 and 40 years old in good health. The rearrangement joins TRBV5-1 to TRBJ2-3; 9 bases map to TRBD2. CDR3 coding DNA: TGCGCCAGCAGCTTGGATTTTAGCGGGGGTGATACGCAGTATTTT. Residues: CASSLDFSGGDTQYF.